This section outlines one TCR beta chain sequence together with its context. This entry is derived from a study of T cell changes during pregnancy in multiple sclerosis. Unmatched junction bases numbered 4, after V lost 6 bases and J lost 4 bases. This CDR3 has 14 residues. Germline lookup yields CDR1 SGHAT and CDR2 FQNNGV. Clones were read by immunoSEQ multiplex PCR, and TCRdb kept only the in-frame ones, dropping some. The top ten hold 2% to 3% of the sample, which has roughly 80,000 clones, just over 90% seen once. The chain combines TRBV11-2 with TRBJ2-7, with 12 bases that match TRBD2. This TCR came from a female donor in good health, enrolled as a control in a pregnancy study. The sequencing here drew on peripheral blood, taken after pregnancy. CDR3 residues: CASSPTSGSYEQYF. For the CDR3, the DNA is TGTGCCAGCAGTCCGACTAGCGGGAGTTACGAGCAGTACTTC.